The clone carrying this T cell receptor (beta chain) was observed once. The CDR3 is 17 amino acids. The J segment lost 5 bases and the V segment lost 1 base, leaving 6 bases of the junction unmatched. Germline loops: CDR1 SGHDT, CDR2 YYEEEE. Only in-frame clones appear in the TCRdb table, and some are missing; sequencing was by immunoSEQ multiplex PCR. The data contain about 33,000 clones, approximately 82% of them singletons. The sample originates from a study of blood T cell repertoires in COVID-19. Overall study: The study drew acute and convalescent COVID-19 samples from the United States, Italy and Spain.

This receptor was identified in a human donor in a cohort sampled during active COVID-19. The sequenced sample was peripheral blood. The J gene is TRBJ2-3, the V gene TRBV5-6; 14 bases line up with TRBD2. CDR3: CASSLRLAGGALDTQYF. The CDR3 nucleotides are TGTGCCAGCAGCTTGCGACTAGCGGGGGGGGCTCTAGATACGCAGTATTTT.